A selection of T cell receptor beta chains follows, all from one sample in a study of OX40 agonist ivuxolimab in advanced cancers. Repertoires were generated with immunoSEQ multiplex PCR, while TCRdb's copy carries only in-frame clones and drops some. The top ten hold around 25% of the sample, which has approximately 23,000 clones, 86% seen once. This sample comprised CD4+ or CD8+ T cells sorted from blood, obtained in a trial of the OX40 agonist ivuxolimab. Receptors were obtained from an adult with an advanced solid tumor such as melanoma, head and neck, liver or kidney cancer. Both conserved end residues are part of each CDR3. D genes are given only for firm matches. Size values are once, few and many counts, or a class for expanded clones, and some rows have none.

CDR3,DNA,V,J,size,D
CASSVEPNADTQYF,TGCGCCAGCAGTGTTGAACCCAATGCAGATACGCAGTATTTT,TRBV10-1,TRBJ2-3,.,.
CASSFSGTWNDQFF,TGTGCCAGCAGCTTTTCCGGGACATGGAACGACCAGTTCTTC,TRBV13,TRBJ2-1,.,.
CASRFGGTEAFF,TGTGCCAGCAGGTTCGGCGGCACTGAAGCTTTCTTT,TRBV11-2,TRBJ1-1,.,.
CASLDKTYEQYF,TGTGCCAGCCTAGACAAGACCTACGAGCAGTACTTC,TRBV6-5,TRBJ2-7,.,.
CASSLQGGLTDTQYF,TGTGCCAGCAGCCTCCAAGGGGGGCTAACAGATACGCAGTATTTT,TRBV7-9,TRBJ2-3,.,.
CASSTQGLGANVLTF,TGTGCCAGCAGCACACAGGGTCTTGGGGCCAACGTCCTGACTTTC,TRBV5-6,TRBJ2-6,.,.
CASSLGSSGGQPQHF,TGTGCCAGCAGCTTAGGATCAAGTGGGGGACAGCCCCAGCATTTT,TRBV7-8,TRBJ1-5,.,.
CASSFGGEAFF,TGCGCCAGCAGCTTTGGCGGGGAAGCTTTCTTT,TRBV5-1,TRBJ1-1,.,.
CASSALMTGYHEQYF,TGTGCCAGCAGTGCCCTAATGACAGGGTACCACGAGCAGTACTTC,TRBV6-1,TRBJ2-7,.,TRBD1
CASRKEDLKSYTF,TGTGCCAGCCGAAAGGAGGACTTGAAGAGCTACACCTTC,TRBV14,TRBJ1-2,.,.
CASSYSSNTEAFF,TGTGCCAGCAGTTACTCGAGTAACACTGAAGCTTTCTTT,TRBV6-5,TRBJ1-1,.,.
CASRLGQSNTEAFF,TGTGCCAGCAGGCTGGGACAGAGTAACACTGAAGCTTTCTTT,TRBV5-5,TRBJ1-1,.,TRBD1
CASSPRVFSHQAQYF,TGTGCCAGCAGTCCCCGAGTGTTCAGCCACCAGGCGCAGTACTTC,TRBV28,TRBJ2-7,.,.
CASGHTGELFF,TGTGCCAGCGGTCATACCGGGGAGCTGTTTTTT,TRBV28,TRBJ2-2,.,.
CASSQPWGGNGYTF,TGTGCCAGCAGTCAGCCTTGGGGGGGGAATGGCTACACCTTC,TRBV6-5,TRBJ1-2,.,.
CASSQGQGRGEQYF,TGCGCCAGCAGCCAAGGACAGGGTCGAGGCGAGCAGTACTTC,TRBV4-1,TRBJ2-7,.,TRBD1
CADSGHPNTEAFF,TGTGCCGACTCGGGACACCCTAACACTGAAGCTTTCTTT,TRBV2,TRBJ1-1,few,.
CASRETGSDQPQHF,TGTGCCAGCAGGGAGACAGGCAGCGATCAGCCCCAGCATTTT,TRBV2,TRBJ1-5,.,.
CATSRKQTVLEQYF,TGTGCCACCAGCAGGAAACAGACAGTTCTCGAGCAGTACTTC,TRBV15,TRBJ2-7,once,.
CAWLTSFDTQYF,TGTGCCTGGCTGACTAGCTTCGATACGCAGTATTTT,TRBV30,TRBJ2-3,.,TRBD2
CASSLYRGSDTQYF,TGCGCCAGCAGCTTGTATCGGGGCTCAGATACGCAGTATTTT,TRBV5-1,TRBJ2-3,.,.
CASSYSAGSSYNEQFF,TGTGCCAGCAGTTATTCAGCGGGGAGCTCCTACAATGAGCAGTTCTTC,TRBV11-3,TRBJ2-1,.,TRBD2
CASSLWTSGSVTEQFF,TGTGCCAGCAGTTTATGGACTAGCGGGAGTGTTACTGAGCAGTTCTTC,TRBV28,TRBJ2-1,once,TRBD2
CASSILPGGRNTEAFF,TGTGCCAGTAGTATTCTCCCCGGGGGTAGGAACACTGAAGCTTTCTTT,TRBV19,TRBJ1-1,once,.
CASSPELRNEQFF,TGTGCCAGCAGCCCGGAGCTACGCAATGAGCAGTTCTTC,TRBV11-2,TRBJ2-1,.,.
CASSLQSTDTQYF,TGTGCCAGCAGTTTACAGAGCACAGATACGCAGTATTTT,TRBV6-5,TRBJ2-3,large,.
CASSLRGGAGTEAFF,TGTGCCAGCAGCTTACGGGGGGGCGCAGGCACTGAAGCTTTCTTT,TRBV7-9,TRBJ1-1,.,.
CASSVEGALSEFTGELFF,TGTGCCAGCAGCGTAGAGGGGGCCCTCTCAGAATTCACCGGGGAGCTGTTTTTT,TRBV9,TRBJ2-2,.,TRBD1
CASSPGTSIGELFF,TGTGCCAGCAGCCCCGGGACTAGCATCGGGGAGCTGTTTTTT,TRBV7-9,TRBJ2-2,.,TRBD2
CASGDGGTGAVNEQFF,TGTGCCAGCGGGGATGGGGGGACAGGGGCAGTAAATGAGCAGTTCTTC,TRBV21-1,TRBJ2-1,.,.
CASSLHPGANVLTF,TGTGCCAGCAGCTTACATCCCGGGGCCAACGTCCTGACTTTC,TRBV7-9,TRBJ2-6,.,.
CASSLGREPGNTIYF,TGTGCCAGCAGCTTAGGGAGGGAACCTGGAAACACCATATATTTT,TRBV13,TRBJ1-3,few,.
CSVMKRSIQSRANVLTF,TGCAGCGTTATGAAACGTAGCATACAAAGTCGGGCCAACGTCCTGACTTTC,TRBV29-1,TRBJ2-6,.,.
CASSPGLDYEQYF,TGTGCCAGCAGCCCCGGACTCGATTACGAGCAGTACTTC,TRBV7-6,TRBJ2-7,.,.
CASSFSSYYEQYF,TGTGCCAGCAGCTTTTCCAGTTACTACGAGCAGTACTTC,TRBV13,TRBJ2-7,.,.
CASSQGRGSLTF,TGTGCCAGCAGTCAAGGACGGGGTTCCCTCACCTTC,TRBV6-5,TRBJ1-2,.,.
CASSLAEGQPQHF,TGTGCCAGCAGCTTAGCGGAAGGTCAGCCCCAGCATTTT,TRBV7-9,TRBJ1-5,once,.